The text below deals with one T cell receptor beta chain. This sample is part of a study of blood T cell repertoires in COVID-19. Whole-study context: Samples representing acute and convalescent COVID-19 were sourced from the United States, Italy and Spain. From T cells, B-cell-depleted T cells, or PBMCs came the material, which was cDNA or gDNA.

This CDR3 has 15 residues. Germline V gene sequence: CDR1 KGHSH, CDR2 LQKENI. Unmatched junction bases numbered 10, after V lost 3 bases and J lost 6 bases. As originally analysed: Nucleated cell counts were estimated from reference gene primer amplification. Some clones are missing from TCRdb's copy, which holds only in-frame ones; the method was immunoSEQ multiplex PCR. That table supplies the V and J calls and clone size; D and trimming were determined from the DNA. There are around 180,000 clones in the sample; roughly nine tenths occur only once, and around 20% lies in the top ten. Specimen: peripheral blood. The chain employs TRBV18 and TRBJ1-2, with 7 bases identical to TRBD1. This TCR derives from a man between 65 and 85 years old with active or convalescent COVID-19. As DNA, the CDR3 is TGTGCCAGCTCACCTAGGACAGGCCCTATTGATGGCTACACCTTC. As protein: CASSPRTGPIDGYTF.